What follows describes a single TCR beta chain. Its target is not known. Time point: week 23, last vaccination. The investigators gave 300 ug of mutant IDH1 20-mer peptide in each vaccine dose, together with topical imiquimod. The sample originates from a study of a mutant IDH1 vaccine in newly diagnosed glioma. Points from the study as a whole: The authors found pseudoprogression apparently unrelated to changes in top peripheral T cell clonotypes.

Sequenced by immunoSEQ multiplex PCR; TCRdb stores in-frame clones only, minus some. The sample yields tens of thousands of clones, approximately 90% seen once. The CDR3 has 14 amino acids. V shed 5 bases and J 4 bases; nucleotides not matched to a gene: 6. From germline, CDR1 is LNHDA and CDR2 SQIVND (reference sequence). Sequenced material: PBMCs, taken from a glioma patient whose treatment included an IDH1 peptide vaccine. V gene TRBV19 combines with J gene TRBJ1-1; 8 bases are a match to TRBD1. This TCR was sampled from a man in his fifties with glioma. The CDR3 DNA is TGTGCCAGTAGTCAGGCAGGGGGCTTCACTGAAGCTTTCTTT. Residues: CASSQAGGFTEAFF.